The text below deals with one T cell receptor (beta chain). Here immunoSEQ multiplex PCR was the method, and the copy in TCRdb shows in-frame clones only, minus some. The sample shows 4,500 or so clones, approximately 84% of them seen only once. The sample belongs to a study of tumor T cells in aggressive B-cell lymphoma. The sample consisted of tumor tissue. The sequence derives from an adult with diffuse large B cell lymphoma.

The CDR3 coding sequence is TGTGCCAGCAGCTTTAGCAGGGCTCCTGGAAACACCATATATTTT. This codes for CASSFSRAPGNTIYF. V is TRBV11-2 and J is TRBJ1-3; D possibly corresponds to TRBD1 (5 bases). V lost 3 bases, J lost 2 bases, and 11 bases lay in between. This CDR3 is built from 15 residues. Germline V gives CDR1 SGHAT, CDR2 FQNNGV.